This section outlines one TCR beta chain sequence together with its context. What it binds is not known. The record originates from a study of shared clonotypes between healthy human individuals. Study observations and caveats: The study found 4.5% to 5% of naive CD4 clonotypes shared across four donors.

This table comes from immunoSEQ multiplex PCR, and its TCRdb copy is limited to in-frame clones, with some not included. The repertoire holds 1,400,000 or so clones, with around 98.5% as singletons. This CDR3 comprises 14 residues. V shed 5 bases and J shed 1 base, with 10 bases lying between them. Germline assignment: CDR1 MDHEN and CDR2 SYDVKM. V is TRBV28 and J is TRBJ2-3; no definite D call. This clonotype was sampled from a man aged 30-40 years in good health. The sample comprised naive CD4+ T cells sorted from blood. Sample subset: CD45RA+ positively selected. The CDR3 spells CASSLAHGTDTQYF. In DNA, the CDR3 is TGTGCCAGCAGTCTCGCACACGGCACAGATACGCAGTATTTT.